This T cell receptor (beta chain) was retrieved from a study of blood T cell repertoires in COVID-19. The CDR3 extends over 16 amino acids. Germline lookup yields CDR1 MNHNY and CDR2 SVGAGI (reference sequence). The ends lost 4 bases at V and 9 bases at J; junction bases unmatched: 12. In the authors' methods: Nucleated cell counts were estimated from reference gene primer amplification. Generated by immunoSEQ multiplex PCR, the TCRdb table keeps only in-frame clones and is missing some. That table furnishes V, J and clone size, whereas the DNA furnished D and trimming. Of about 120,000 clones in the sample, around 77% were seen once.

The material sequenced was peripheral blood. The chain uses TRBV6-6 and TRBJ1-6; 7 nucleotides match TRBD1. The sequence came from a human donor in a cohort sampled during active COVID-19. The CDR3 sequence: CASSSRPGQLSSPLHF. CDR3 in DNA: TGTGCCAGCAGTTCCCGCCCGGGACAGTTAAGTTCACCCCTCCACTTT.